The T cell receptor (beta chain) under discussion was sequenced for a study of T cell responses to AZD1222 COVID-19 vaccine. Study-wide results and caveats: Only a handful of AZD1222 recipients were seropositive at baseline. The study sampled repertoires only after the peak T cell response. The breadth and depth of Spike-specific TCRs increased once two AZD1222 doses had been given.

In regard to this clone: Antigen unknown.

The CDR3 has 15 amino acids. Trimming removed 0 bases from V and 4 bases from J; junction bases left unmatched: 4. In germline, CDR1 is SEHNR, CDR2 FQNEAQ (reference sequence). Assay used: immunoSEQ multiplex PCR; TCRdb lists only in-frame clones, some missing. The table lists over 45,000 clones, 60% to 85% of them singletons. This specimen was peripheral blood, taken on day 0 of AZD1222 vaccination. The sequence was collected from an adult in good health. The chain recombines TRBV7-9 with TRBJ1-2; 8 bases are shared with TRBD1. The CDR3, as DNA: TGTGCCAGCAGCTTAGCTTCAGGGGGCAGCTATGGCTACACCTTC. Its protein is CASSLASGGSYGYTF.